This T cell receptor beta chain derives from a study of CD8+CD57+ T cells in acquired aplastic anemia. Study-level information: An average of roughly 2.9 ug of DNA was obtained from sorted CD4+ and CD8+ cells.

For CDR3 and TCR beta VDJ profiling, genomic DNA was the template used. TCRdb re-analysed the reads in MiXCR, keeping a single row per CDR3 protein. Here the sample spans about 120,000 distinct CDR3 sequences, 55% to 70% being singletons. The patients chosen for sequencing had shown expansion of CD8+CD57+ cells (detected by flow cytometry). Germline lookup yields CDR1 LNHNV and CDR2 YYDKDF (reference sequence). V was shortened by 0 bases and J by 11 bases, with 19 bases between the two germline ends. CDR3 length: 15 residues. The chain couples TRBV15 to TRBJ1-1; D remains unclear. The sequence was obtained from a human donor with aplastic anemia. Sequences were obtained from sorted CD4+, CD8+, or CD8+CD57+ T cells (not recorded which) from PBMCs. The CDR3 bases are TGTGCCACCAGCAGAGAGAGGAGTAGAGGACCTGGGGCTTTCTTT. Translating it yields CATSRERSRGPGAFF.